These 18 T cell receptor beta chains originate from one sample sequenced in a study of blood T cell repertoires in COVID-19. The data were produced by immunoSEQ multiplex PCR, yet TCRdb's version contains in-frame clones alone and is incomplete. The repertoire holds about 160,000 clones, with under 85% as singletons. The sequenced sample consisted of peripheral blood. These TCRs come from a man in his 70s with acute or convalescent COVID-19.

This clone has only one observation. The chain has TRBV7-3 and TRBJ2-2; 8 bases fit TRBD2. Trimming cost V 2 bases and J 1 base; bases outside gene matches: 0. Per the germline V gene, CDR1 is SGHTA and CDR2 is FQGTGA. This CDR3 has 15 amino acids. In DNA form, the CDR3 reads TGTGCCAGCAGCTTAGCGGGAGGGAACACCGGGGAGCTGTTTTTT. Encoded protein: CASSLAGGNTGELFF.

This clone appeared once. The rearrangement links TRBV7-2 to TRBJ2-7; D uncertain. V gave up 0 bases and J gave up 1 base, with 7 bases separating them. The CDR3 runs to 14 residues. CDR1 is SGHTA and CDR2 is FQGNSA in the germline V gene. CDR3 residues: CASSLAVNSYEQYF. DNA for the CDR3: TGTGCCAGCAGCTTAGCCGTTAATTCCTACGAGCAGTACTTC. Combining the CDR3 with reference TRBV7-2 and TRBJ2-7 gives the whole variable domain GAGVSQSPSNKVTEKGKDVELRCDPISGHTALYWYRQSLGQGLEFLIYFQGNSAPDKSGLPSDRFSAERTGGSVSTLTIQRTQQEDSAVYLCASSLAVNSYEQYFGPGTRLTVT.

This clone was counted between two and nine times. This chain links TRBV2 with TRBJ2-1; D is ambiguous. Germline V gene sequence: CDR1 SNHLY, CDR2 FYNNEI. V was pared by 6 bases and J by 0 bases, with 12 bases between. The CDR3 length is 15 residues. CDR3 sequence: CASRLDTNSYNEQFF. The CDR3 nucleotides read TGTGCCAGCAGACTTGACACCAACTCCTACAATGAGCAGTTCTTC.

V is TRBV18 and J is TRBJ1-1; TRBD1 aligns across 7 bases. J gave up 4 bases and V 0 bases, and 5 bases lay outside the gene matches. The germline gives CDR1 KGHSH, CDR2 LQKENI. The CDR3 loop spans 15 amino acids. The CDR3 nucleotides read TGTGCCAGCTCACCACCGTACCAGGGGGGCACTGAAGCTTTCTTT. Residues: CASSPPYQGGTEAFF.

The V and J genes are TRBV5-6 and TRBJ2-2; tentative D call: TRBD2 (5 bases). The germline CDR1 and CDR2 sequences are SGHDT and YYEEEE. V was trimmed by 0 bases and J by 7 bases, leaving 13 bases between them. The CDR3 runs to 15 residues. CDR3 DNA sequence: TGTGCCAGCAGCTTGGCTCGGGGTTACAACGGGGAGCTGTTTTTT. Translated, it gives CASSLARGYNGELFF.

This clone occurred many times. The chain joins TRBV11-2 to TRBJ1-2; D remains unclear. In germline, CDR1 is SGHAT, CDR2 FQNNGV. The V and J ends lost 8 bases and 2 bases respectively, with 3 bases between them. The CDR3 is 10 residues long. This CDR3 reads CASGNYGYTF. The CDR3 DNA reads TGTGCCAGCGGCAACTATGGCTACACCTTC.

About this clone itself: A read error may account for a junction end that differs from germline. V usage is TRBV7-9 and J usage is TRBJ1-2; D uncertain. CDR1 and CDR2 from the germline V gene are SEHNR and FQNEAQ (reference sequence). The CDR3 spans 12 residues. The CDR3 DNA reads TGTGCCAGCAGCTTCGGCCAACCTAGCCCCCACTTC. Encoded protein: CASSFGQPSPHF.

The V call is TRBV13, the J call TRBJ2-3, with D uncertain. V lost 5 bases to trimming and J lost 0 bases, with 9 bases between them. Germline V lookup: CDR1 PRHDT, CDR2 FYEKMQ (reference sequence). This CDR3 comprises 14 residues. The DNA of the CDR3 is TGTGCCAGCAGCCCCCAGGCCAGCACAGATACGCAGTATTTT. It yields the protein CASSPQASTDTQYF.

This sequence joins TRBV6-5 and TRBJ1-2; a weak D match, TRBD1 (5 bases). The CDR3 sequence is 13 residues long. Trimming took off 6 bases at V and 0 bases at J, with 8 bases between the two ends. Germline V gene lookup returns CDR1 MNHEY and CDR2 SVGAGI. In DNA form, the CDR3 reads TGTGCCAGCAGGGAGACAGCTAACTATGGCTACACCTTC. Its protein product is CASRETANYGYTF.

The CDR3 DNA follows: TGTGCCAGCAGCCTAGGACAGACGGGTCAGCCCCAGCATTTT. Amino acid sequence: CASSLGQTGQPQHF. The rearrangement uses TRBV6-2 or TRBV6-3 and TRBJ1-5, with a possible D match to TRBD1 (6 bases). With 6 bases removed from V and 6 bases from J, the gap between germline ends came to 15 bases. This CDR3 is built from 14 residues. CDR1 and CDR2 (germline): MNHEY, SVGEGT.

The count of this clone is one. The gene calls are TRBV10-3 and TRBJ2-7; TRBD1 is a possible D gene (6 bases). Germline loops: CDR1 ENHRY, CDR2 SYGVKD. The CDR3 runs to 14 residues. Trimming left V 10 bases short and J 6 bases short, with 22 bases between. Here the CDR3 reads CATTNTDSLPEQYF. The CDR3 DNA follows: TGTGCCACCACCAATACGGACAGTCTGCCCGAGCAGTACTTC.

The chain combines TRBV11-2 with TRBJ1-1; D possibly corresponds to TRBD1 (6 bases). CDR3 length: 14 residues. V was clipped by 7 bases and J by 4 bases, with 16 bases between them. CDR1 is SGHAT, CDR2 FQNNGV, per germline. In nucleotides, the CDR3 is TGTGCCAGCATCCAACCAGGGGTGGGCACTGAAGCTTTCTTT. It is translated as CASIQPGVGTEAFF.

This clone has only a few counts. V gene TRBV19 combines with J gene TRBJ1-5; D is unclear. V was cut by 5 bases and J by 11 bases, with 16 bases left in between. The germline gives CDR1 LNHDA, CDR2 SQIVND (reference sequence). The CDR3 contains 13 residues. The CDR3 spells CASSGLSGKAQHF. CDR3 nucleotide sequence: TGTGCCAGTAGTGGCTTAAGCGGGAAGGCCCAGCATTTT.

CDR3: CASSVLHTPTSGVSYEQYF. The CDR3 DNA is TGTGCCAGCAGCGTACTCCACACGCCGACGAGCGGGGTATCCTACGAGCAGTACTTC. The V call is TRBV9, the J call TRBJ2-7; 7 positions agree with TRBD2. Trimming took 1 base from V and 1 from J; bases not matched to a gene: 17. This CDR3 comprises 19 residues. From germline, CDR1 is SGDLS and CDR2 YYNGEE. The full variable domain, its missing parts supplied by reference TRBV9 and TRBJ2-7, is DSGVTQTPKHLITATGQRVTLRCSPRSGDLSVYWYQQSLDQGLQFLIQYYNGEERAKGNILERFSAQQFPDLHSELNLSSLELGDSALYFCASSVLHTPTSGVSYEQYFGPGTRLTVT.

The chain links TRBV19 to TRBJ2-7; 7 bases match TRBD1. This CDR3 contains 19 residues. With 5 bases clipped from V and 3 bases from J, the junction kept 22 bases outside the gene matches. The germline V gene encodes CDR1 LNHDA and CDR2 SQIVND (reference sequence). CDR3: CASSFRFSGTALSSYEQYF. CDR3 nucleotides: TGTGCCAGTAGTTTCCGATTTTCCGGGACAGCCCTAAGCAGCTACGAGCAGTACTTC.

The chain has TRBV6-5 and TRBJ2-7; weak D call: TRBD2 (5 bases). The CDR3 is 15 amino acids. Germline V gene data show CDR1 as MNHEY and CDR2 as SVGAGI. V shed 0 bases and J shed 1 base, with 10 bases lying between them. The CDR3 here is CASSYSRRKSYEQYF. For the CDR3, the DNA is TGTGCCAGCAGTTACTCTCGGAGGAAATCCTACGAGCAGTACTTC.

The chain recombines TRBV5-1 with TRBJ2-7; perhaps TRBD1 as D (5 bases). The ends were cut back, 0 bases at V and 4 bases at J, with 14 bases in the middle. Germline-derived CDR1 and CDR2 are SGHRS and YFSETQ. The CDR3 runs 15 residues. The CDR3 spells CASSLGGQLLYEQYF. The CDR3 bases are TGCGCCAGCAGCTTGGGGGGCCAGCTCCTATACGAGCAGTACTTC. The entire variable domain, with the rest obtained from reference TRBV5-1 and TRBJ2-7, is as follows: KAGVTQTPRYLIKTRGQQVTLSCSPISGHRSVSWYQQTPGQGLQFLFEYFSETQRNKGNFPGRFSGRQFSNSRSEMNVSTLELGDSALYLCASSLGGQLLYEQYFGPGTRLTVT.

The chain recombines TRBV15 with TRBJ2-7, with a weak D call TRBD2 (5 bases). The length of the CDR3 is 14 residues. Germline values: CDR1 LNHNV, CDR2 YYDKDF (reference sequence). The V gene lost 0 bases and the J gene lost 6 bases, with 12 bases spanning the gap. CDR3 DNA sequence: TGTGCCACCAGCAGAGAGTTACTAGAAAGCGAGCAGTACTTC. Protein: CATSRELLESEQYF.